A single sample is the source of the 30 T cell receptor beta chains below, sequenced in a study of sequential checkpoint blockade in melanoma (dated by TCRdb to 2018 to 2020). The treatment or condition label of this sample denotes: randomized to nivolumab then ipilimumab (arm A) or the reverse (arm B). Library generation was performed with the immunoSEQ multiplex PCR assay. This immuneACCESS table, as held by TCRdb, lists in-frame sequences with V and J called but not all clones. Of the missing ones, under half trace to an unresolved V gene in checked studies; the others have no known cause. Within this sample are some 30,000 clones, with roughly 84% of them counted one time only. Of the sample, roughly 18% falls within the top ten clones. Here the sequenced sample was CD8+ T cells sorted from blood (inferred from file names), taken from a patient given nivolumab and ipilimumab in sequence. All receptors come from a human donor with melanoma.

The chain joins TRBV28 to TRBJ1-1; possibly TRBD1 for D (6 bases). Germline CDR1 and CDR2: MDHEN and SYDVKM. Deletions cut 5 bases from V and 0 bases from J, with 10 bases between. The CDR3 is 14 residues long. This CDR3 is CASSPTGLNTEAFF. In nucleotides, the CDR3 is TGTGCCAGCAGTCCGACAGGACTGAACACTGAAGCTTTCTTT.

The chain joins TRBV25-1 to TRBJ2-7; the match to TRBD1 covers 8 bases. J lost 3 bases, V lost 6 bases, and 7 bases had no gene match. Germline V gene sequence: CDR1 MGHDK, CDR2 SYGVNS. The CDR3 runs to 14 residues. CDR3 sequence reads: CASSSPDRDYEQYF. CDR3 DNA: TGTGCCAGCAGCAGTCCGGACAGGGACTACGAGCAGTACTTC.

The chain links TRBV9 to TRBJ2-2; a possible D gene is TRBD1 (6 bases). V lost 0 bases and J lost 7, with 10 bases in between. Germline values: CDR1 SGDLS, CDR2 YYNGEE. This CDR3 has 14 residues. The CDR3 sequence is CASSVGGLGGELFF. The CDR3 DNA sequence: TGTGCCAGCAGCGTAGGGGGGCTGGGCGGGGAGCTGTTTTTT.

This clone was seen a single time. The rearrangement uses TRBV7-2 and TRBJ1-1; D remains unclear. The CDR3 runs 13 residues. Germline-derived CDR1 and CDR2 are SGHTA and FQGNSA. The germline V and J ends were trimmed by 4 bases and 6 bases, with 12 bases remaining between them. CDR3: CASSWEDGAEAFF. CDR3 DNA sequence: TGTGCCAGCAGCTGGGAGGATGGCGCTGAAGCTTTCTTT. Supplemented by reference TRBV7-2 and TRBJ1-1, the full variable domain reads GAGVSQSPSNKVTEKGKDVELRCDPISGHTALYWYRQSLGQGLEFLIYFQGNSAPDKSGLPSDRFSAERTGGSVSTLTIQRTQQEDSAVYLCASSWEDGAEAFFGQGTRLTVV.

J is TRBJ2-1 and V is TRBV2; D is ambiguous. V dropped 6 bases and J dropped 0 bases, with 9 bases sitting between them. The germline gives CDR1 SNHLY, CDR2 FYNNEI. The CDR3 runs 14 residues. Here the CDR3 DNA reads TGTGCCAGCAGCGGCGGCGTCTCCTACAATGAGCAGTTCTTC. Its protein product is CASSGGVSYNEQFF.

V gene TRBV27 combines with J gene TRBJ1-1; D uncertain. Trimming took 6 bases from V and 6 from J, leaving 8 bases between them. CDR1 and CDR2 (germline): MNHEY, SMNVEV (reference sequence). The CDR3 is 11 residues long. In nucleotides, the CDR3 is TGTGCCAGCAGAGACGGGGCTGAAGCTTTCTTT. It yields the protein CASRDGAEAFF.

The chain links TRBV15 to TRBJ2-7; 8 nucleotides agree with TRBD2. The CDR3 is made up of 17 amino acids. V gave up 0 bases and J gave up 1 base; unmatched junction bases: 8. Germline CDR1 and CDR2: LNHNV and YYDKDF (reference sequence). Here the CDR3 reads CATSRDFSGAFSYEQYF. The CDR3 nucleotides are TGTGCCACCAGCAGAGATTTTAGCGGGGCGTTTTCCTACGAGCAGTACTTC.

The chain couples TRBV5-1 to TRBJ1-1, with unresolved D. Looked up from germline, CDR1 is SGHRS and CDR2 is YFSETQ. The CDR3 sequence is 13 residues long. V was shortened by 1 base and J by 5 bases, with 9 bases between the two germline ends. The CDR3 nucleotides are TGCGCCAGCAGCTTGTTACAGAAGACTGAAGCTTTCTTT. It specifies CASSLLQKTEAFF.

V and J are TRBV7-6 and TRBJ2-1, with TRBD2 matching 9 bases. Germline V gives CDR1 SGHVS, CDR2 FNYEAQ. This CDR3 is 16 amino acids long. The trim removed 4 bases at V and 7 bases at J, leaving 11 bases unmatched. CDR3 amino acids: CASSSKAGGIKNEQFF. The CDR3, as DNA: TGTGCCAGCAGCTCCAAAGCGGGGGGTATTAAAAATGAGCAGTTCTTC.

This sequence joins TRBV6-6 and TRBJ1-2, with D maybe TRBD1 (6 bases). V lost 5 bases and J lost 5, with 18 bases in between. The V gene's germline CDR1 is MNHNY and CDR2 SVGAGI (reference sequence). The CDR3 runs to 15 residues. In nucleotides, the CDR3 is TGTGCCAGCAGTACAAACCGGGACACCGGGTATGGCTACACCTTC. Its protein is CASSTNRDTGYGYTF.

The CDR3 loop reads CASSLEPENYGYTF. CDR3 DNA: TGTGCCAGCAGCTTGGAACCGGAGAACTATGGCTACACCTTC. V usage is TRBV5-4 and J usage is TRBJ1-2; D remains unclear. Germline V gene sequence: CDR1 SGHNT, CDR2 YYREEE (reference sequence). This CDR3 comprises 14 residues. V dropped 0 bases and J dropped 2 bases, with 8 bases sitting between them.

V and J are TRBV9 and TRBJ1-1; TRBD1 matches 7 bases. Per germline, CDR1 SGDLS and CDR2 YYNGEE. The CDR3 is made up of 15 amino acids. V dropped 4 bases and J dropped 0; count of bases not matched to a gene: 6. The CDR3 nucleotides are TGTGCCAGCAGCTCCTGGGGACAGCTGAACACTGAAGCTTTCTTT. Translated, it gives CASSSWGQLNTEAFF.

The V and J genes are TRBV4-3 and TRBJ1-2; D is uncertain. In germline, CDR1 is LGHNA, CDR2 YSLEER. The CDR3 spans 15 residues. With 5 bases removed from V and 8 bases from J, the gap between germline ends came to 21 bases. CDR3 in amino acids: CASSLNREPLWGYTF. The CDR3 region has the DNA TGCGCCAGCAGCTTAAATCGGGAGCCCCTCTGGGGCTACACCTTC.

The genes are TRBV13 and TRBJ2-5; 10 nucleotides match TRBD2. The J call is in doubt because the DNA end fits TRBJ2-7 better. The CDR3 extends over 15 amino acids. CDR1 PRHDT and CDR2 FYEKMQ come from the germline V gene (reference sequence). The CDR3 nucleotides are TGTGCCAGCAGCTTACGGCTAGCGGGGGACTACGAGCAGTACTTC. Translated, it gives CASSLRLAGDYEQYF.

The chain has TRBV27 and TRBJ2-1; 7 nucleotides agree with TRBD2. V dropped 3 bases and J dropped 10; count of bases not matched to a gene: 9. The CDR3 runs to 14 residues. From germline, CDR1 is MNHEY and CDR2 SMNVEV (reference sequence). CDR3 in amino acids: CASSFGGAGVEQFF. DNA of the CDR3: TGTGCCAGCAGTTTCGGCGGGGCGGGAGTAGAGCAGTTCTTC.

The sample holds a few counts of this clone. The rearrangement joins TRBV2 to TRBJ2-7; 9 bases match TRBD1. J gave up 2 bases and V 3 bases, and 5 bases lay outside the gene matches. Germline CDR1 reads SNHLY; CDR2 reads FYNNEI. The CDR3 contains 15 residues. CDR3 in DNA: TGTGCCAGCAGTGATGGGACAGGGAACCCCTACGAGCAGTACTTC. Amino acids: CASSDGTGNPYEQYF.

The chain carries TRBV19 and TRBJ1-5; 7 bases agree with TRBD1. The J segment lost 2 bases and the V segment lost 6 bases, leaving 7 bases of the junction unmatched. This CDR3 contains 15 residues. The germline V gene has CDR1 LNHDA and CDR2 SQIVND (reference sequence). This CDR3 reads CASSERQGRNQPQHF. The DNA for the CDR3 is TGTGCCAGTAGCGAAAGACAGGGCCGCAATCAGCCCCAGCATTTT. Full variable domain (outside the CDR3, taken from reference TRBV19 and TRBJ1-5): DGGITQSPKYLFRKEGQNVTLSCEQNLNHDAMYWYRQDPGQGLRLIYYSQIVNDFQKGDIAEGYSVSREKKESFPLTVTSAQKNPTAFYLCASSERQGRNQPQHFGDGTRLSIL.

The V call is TRBV25-1, the J call TRBJ2-7; 7 bases are shared with TRBD1. V lost 6 bases, J lost 6 bases, and 14 bases stayed unmatched. Germline CDR1 is MGHDK and CDR2 is SYGVNS. The CDR3 contains 15 residues. The CDR3 region is CASSAPTGDQREQYF. The DNA for the CDR3 is TGTGCCAGCAGCGCACCTACAGGGGATCAACGCGAGCAGTACTTC.

V and J are TRBV9 and TRBJ2-7; TRBD2 matches 8 bases. V lost 0 bases, J lost 7 bases, and 6 bases stayed unmatched. CDR3 size: 14 residues. Germline V gene lookup returns CDR1 SGDLS and CDR2 YYNGEE. The CDR3 is CASSVDGTRVEQYF. CDR3 nucleotides: TGTGCCAGCAGCGTAGACGGGACTAGGGTGGAGCAGTACTTC.

This chain joins TRBV5-1 and TRBJ2-1; 8 bases fit TRBD1. Germline lookup yields CDR1 SGHRS and CDR2 YFSETQ. The CDR3 contains 16 residues. The ends lost 3 bases at V and 1 base at J; junction bases unmatched: 6. The CDR3 sequence is CASSSRGRRSYNEQFF. The DNA of the CDR3 is TGCGCCAGCAGCTCCAGGGGGCGGAGGTCCTACAATGAGCAGTTCTTC.

This chain connects TRBV29-1 to TRBJ2-5; 8 bases agree with TRBD2. Matching the DNA end better, TRBJ2-7 makes the J call doubtful. Germline loops: CDR1 SQVTM, CDR2 ANQGSEA. CDR3 length equals 12 residues. CDR3 sequence reads: CSVLGTSYEQYF. CDR3 nucleotides: TGCAGCGTTCTTGGGACTAGCTACGAGCAGTACTTC.

This clone was seen more than once but under ten times. The gene calls are TRBV9 and TRBJ1-2; no firm D call. Per the germline V gene, CDR1 is SGDLS and CDR2 is YYNGEE. The CDR3 is 15 residues long. Trimming removed 4 bases at V and 1 base at J, with 14 bases between. The CDR3 nucleotides read TGTGCCAGCAGCCATGGAGGCAGTTTTAACTATGGCTACACCTTC. This translates into CASSHGGSFNYGYTF. The variable domain in full, with the rest retrieved from reference TRBV9 and TRBJ1-2, is DSGVTQTPKHLITATGQRVTLRCSPRSGDLSVYWYQQSLDQGLQFLIQYYNGEERAKGNILERFSAQQFPDLHSELNLSSLELGDSALYFCASSHGGSFNYGYTFGSGTRLTVV.

This clone has just a few counts. This chain joins TRBV19 and TRBJ2-1; tentatively, D is TRBD2 (6 bases). This CDR3 has 16 residues. Germline V CDR1 and CDR2: LNHDA, SQIVND (reference sequence). The germline V and J ends were trimmed by 5 bases and 1 base, with 15 bases remaining between them. CDR3 amino acids: CASSGPGVTSYNEQFF. In DNA form, the CDR3 reads TGTGCCAGTAGTGGTCCGGGAGTCACGTCCTACAATGAGCAGTTCTTC.

This chain joins TRBV5-1 and TRBJ2-1; 9 positions match TRBD1. J gave up 9 bases and V 4 bases, and 14 bases lay outside the gene matches. CDR1 and CDR2 from the germline V gene are SGHRS and YFSETQ. The CDR3 sequence is 16 residues long. This CDR3 reads CASSLYRDRVVGEQFF. For the CDR3, the DNA is TGCGCCAGCAGCCTATACCGGGACAGGGTCGTCGGTGAGCAGTTCTTC.

This clone qualifies as large. The CDR3 bases are TGTGCCAGCAGCAATTGTCGGGTACGCTCTGGAAACACCATATATTTT. Amino acids: CASSNCRVRSGNTIYF. The rearrangement joins TRBV21-1 to TRBJ1-3. TRBV21-1 is noted as a pseudogene. The CDR3 spans 16 residues.

The genes are TRBV7-9 and TRBJ1-2; 9 bases match TRBD1. Germline V gives CDR1 SEHNR, CDR2 FQNEAQ (reference sequence). Losses at the gene ends were 0 bases for V and 8 bases for J; bases not matched to a gene: 4. CDR3 length equals 14 residues. CDR3 residues: CASSLAGTGQGYTF. CDR3 in DNA: TGTGCCAGCAGCTTAGCAGGGACAGGGCAAGGCTACACCTTC.

J is TRBJ2-7 and V is TRBV7-9, with D tentatively TRBD1 (6 bases). V was cut by 5 bases and J by 5 bases, with 22 bases left in between. The CDR3 is 16 residues long. Looked up from germline, CDR1 is SEHNR and CDR2 is FQNEAQ (reference sequence). The CDR3: CASSPPYLGAKDEQYF. The CDR3, as DNA: TGTGCCAGCAGCCCGCCTTATCTGGGGGCTAAGGACGAGCAGTACTTC.

J is TRBJ2-7 and V is TRBV16, with a tentative D call TRBD1 (6 bases). Trimming removed 4 bases from V and 4 bases from J, with 14 bases in between. Germline V gene data show CDR1 as KGHSY and CDR2 as FQNENV. This CDR3 comprises 14 residues. This CDR3 reads CASSLRGNIYEQYF. CDR3 DNA sequence: TGTGCCAGCAGCCTCAGGGGAAATATTTACGAGCAGTACTTC.

For the CDR3, the DNA is TGTGCCAGCAGCTTGGGGACTAGCGGGATTGCGGGTTATCGAGAGACCCAGTACTTC. Protein sequence: CASSLGTSGIAGYRETQYF. This chain uses TRBV5-6 with TRBJ2-5; 12 bases fit TRBD2. The CDR3 totals 19 residues. J lost 4 bases, V lost 0 bases, and 13 bases had no gene match. CDR1 SGHDT and CDR2 YYEEEE come from the germline V gene.

The chain joins TRBV4-1 to TRBJ2-7; maybe TRBD2 (5 bases). V lost 0 bases to trimming and J lost 0 bases, with 12 bases between them. The CDR3 runs to 16 residues. The V gene's germline CDR1 is MGHRA and CDR2 YSYEKL. The CDR3 sequence is CASSQEEERNSYEQYF. The CDR3 DNA reads TGCGCCAGCAGCCAAGAGGAGGAACGGAACTCCTACGAGCAGTACTTC.